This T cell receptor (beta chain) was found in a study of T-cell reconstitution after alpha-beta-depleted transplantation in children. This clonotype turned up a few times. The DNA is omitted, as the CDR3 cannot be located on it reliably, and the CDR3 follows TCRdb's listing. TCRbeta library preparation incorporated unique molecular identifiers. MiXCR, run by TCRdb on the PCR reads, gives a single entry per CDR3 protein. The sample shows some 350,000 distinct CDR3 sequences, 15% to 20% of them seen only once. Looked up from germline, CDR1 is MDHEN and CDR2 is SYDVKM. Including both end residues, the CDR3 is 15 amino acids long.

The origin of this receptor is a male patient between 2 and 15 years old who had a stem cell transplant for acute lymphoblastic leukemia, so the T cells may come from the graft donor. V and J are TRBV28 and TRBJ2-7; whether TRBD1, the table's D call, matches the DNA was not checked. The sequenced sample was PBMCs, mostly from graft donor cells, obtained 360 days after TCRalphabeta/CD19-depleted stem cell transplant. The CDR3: CASGRSGVGTGTLYF.